Given below is one TCR beta chain in context. Its specificity is unknown. The assay was immunoSEQ multiplex PCR, and TCRdb's table has in-frame clones only and misses some. The repertoire holds 350,000 to 450,000 clones, with under 95% as singletons. The germline V and J ends were trimmed by 11 bases and 4 bases, with 18 bases remaining between them. The CDR3 has 13 residues. These data come from a study of Ad26.COV2.S vaccination and SARS-CoV-2 variants. Broader study findings: Similar non-spike TCR breadth was seen in vaccine and placebo recipients.

The TCR originated in a human donor who had recovered from COVID-19. J is TRBJ2-7 and V is TRBV12-3 or TRBV12-4; a possible D gene is TRBD1 (6 bases). The sample here was peripheral blood, taken after recovery from COVID-19. The CDR3 nucleotides are TGTGCCGGAAAACCCAGGGGCGGGTACGAGCAGTACTTC. Translation: CAGKPRGGYEQYF.